The 28 T cell receptor beta chains given below trace back to one sample, sequenced in a study of T cell repertoires in cytomegalovirus infection. TCRdb ran MiXCR on the reads and lists one entry per CDR3 protein. The data show around 530,000 distinct CDR3 sequences, approximately 16% seen once. Sequenced: CD8+ T cells from PBMCs. These receptors all stem from a human donor in good health (CMV status not recorded). Some clones in this sample may be carry-over from other donors' samples.

The rearrangement links TRBV4-1 to TRBJ1-2, with 7 nucleotides matching TRBD1. Unmatched junction bases numbered 9, after V lost 3 bases and J lost 2 bases. The germline CDR1 and CDR2 sequences are MGHRA and YSYEKL. CDR3 length equals 16 residues. As DNA, the CDR3 is TGCGCCAGCAGCCACTCGACAGGGCACGAGAACTATGGCTACACCTTC. Its translation: CASSHSTGHENYGYTF.

Of note for this clonotype: The junction departs from the called germline gene at one end, perhaps through a read error. V usage is TRBV6-6 and J usage is TRBJ1-1; D is possibly TRBD1 (5 bases). This CDR3 comprises 10 residues. Per the germline V gene, CDR1 is MNHNY and CDR2 is SVGAGI (reference sequence). Written as DNA, the CDR3 is TGTGCGACCTGGGACTTCGAAGATTTCTTT. This sequence encodes CATWDFEDFF.

There are many counts of this clonotype. The J gene is TRBJ2-2, the V gene TRBV27; D possibly corresponds to TRBD2 (6 bases). CDR1 MNHEY and CDR2 SMNVEV come from the germline V gene (reference sequence). The CDR3 totals 16 residues. The ends were cut back, 7 bases at V and 4 bases at J, with 19 bases in the middle. The CDR3 here is CASTKVWGLVTGELFF. The CDR3 DNA reads TGTGCCAGCACTAAAGTCTGGGGACTTGTCACCGGGGAGCTGTTTTTT.

This clonotype was found a few times. The chain has TRBV6-1 and TRBJ1-5, with D possibly matching TRBD1 (6 bases). The germline V gene encodes CDR1 MNHNS and CDR2 SASEGT. V lost 4 bases and J 3 bases, leaving 28 bases between the germline ends. The CDR3 extends over 20 amino acids. The CDR3 reads CASSAKAWRRGAINNQPQHF. In DNA form, the CDR3 reads TGTGCCAGCAGTGCAAAAGCGTGGAGGCGGGGGGCGATCAACAATCAGCCCCAGCATTTT.

This clonotype was recorded at least ten times. The chain has TRBV7-2 and TRBJ2-7; tentative D call: TRBD1 (6 bases). CDR1 and CDR2 from the germline V gene are SGHTA and FQGNSA. V was cut by 5 bases and J by 0 bases, with 14 bases left in between. CDR3 length equals 15 residues. The CDR3 DNA reads as TGTGCCAGCAGCACCTTCACAGGGCGCTCCTACGAGCAGTACTTC. Protein product: CASSTFTGRSYEQYF. Full variable domain (rest looked up from reference TRBV7-2 and TRBJ2-7): GAGVSQSPSNKVTEKGKDVELRCDPISGHTALYWYRQSLGQGLEFLIYFQGNSAPDKSGLPSDRFSAERTGGSVSTLTIQRTQQEDSAVYLCASSTFTGRSYEQYFGPGTRLTVT.

This chain links TRBV19 with TRBJ1-5, with 7 bases lining up with TRBD1. The CDR3 totals 17 residues. Per the germline V gene, CDR1 is LNHDA and CDR2 is SQIVND (reference sequence). V was pared by 4 bases and J by 3 bases, with 12 bases of the junction left unmatched. DNA of the CDR3: TGTGCCAGTAGTACGAGGGACAGCCCCATTAACAATCAGCCCCAGCATTTT. Protein sequence: CASSTRDSPINNQPQHF.

The J gene is TRBJ1-1, the V gene TRBV7-3; 9 bases match TRBD1. Per germline, CDR1 SGHTA and CDR2 FQGTGA. The V and J ends lost 2 bases and 6 bases, in that order; junction bases with no gene match: 7. This CDR3 has 15 amino acids. The CDR3 DNA reads as TGTGCCAGCAGCTTATTGGGACAGGGTGGGTCTGAAGCTTTCTTT. Its protein product is CASSLLGQGGSEAFF.

This clonotype was seen a handful of times. The chain is built from TRBV19 and TRBJ2-1; TRBD2 matches at 15 bases. V lost 3 bases and J lost 7; bases outside the gene matches: 4. Germline V gene lookup returns CDR1 LNHDA and CDR2 SQIVND (reference sequence). This CDR3 contains 16 residues. The chain's CDR3 is CASSIPGLAGGNEQFF. CDR3 DNA sequence: TGTGCCAGTAGTATTCCGGGACTAGCGGGGGGTAATGAGCAGTTCTTC. The full variable domain, completed using reference TRBV19 and TRBJ2-1, is DGGITQSPKYLFRKEGQNVTLSCEQNLNHDAMYWYRQDPGQGLRLIYYSQIVNDFQKGDIAEGYSVSREKKESFPLTVTSAQKNPTAFYLCASSIPGLAGGNEQFFGPGTRLTVL.

This clonotype was picked up many times. The V call is TRBV6-6, the J call TRBJ1-2, with D perhaps matching TRBD1 (6 bases). CDR1 is MNHNY, CDR2 SVGAGI, per germline (reference sequence). Trimming stripped 2 bases from V and 2 bases from J, with 15 bases between. This CDR3 has 16 residues. The CDR3 DNA reads as TGTGCCAGCAGTTACCTAGGGGGAATAGGCAACTATGGCTACACCTTC. It codes for CASSYLGGIGNYGYTF.

This clonotype was recorded a few times. This chain uses TRBV5-6 with TRBJ2-1, with TRBD2 as a possible D gene (5 bases). The CDR3 consists of 15 residues. The V gene lost 0 bases and the J gene lost 8 bases, with 15 bases spanning the gap. Germline lookup yields CDR1 SGHDT and CDR2 YYEEEE. CDR3 protein: CASSLEWRRRDEQFF. In DNA, the CDR3 is TGTGCCAGCAGCTTGGAGTGGCGGAGGCGCGATGAGCAGTTCTTC.

Note on this clonotype: A much larger clone is a single base away; this may be a read error. The chain couples TRBV6-2 or TRBV6-3 to TRBJ1-5, with 7 bases fitting TRBD1. CDR1 is MNHEY and CDR2 is SVGEGT in the germline V gene. This CDR3 region has 15 residues. The V and J ends lost 6 bases and 1 base, in that order; junction bases with no gene match: 6. The CDR3 loop is CASSQTGESNQPQHF. CDR3 nucleotide sequence: TGTGCCAGCAGCCAAACAGGGGAAAGCAATCAGCCCCAGCATTTT.

A remark on this clonotype: This could be a read error, since a much larger clone is one nucleotide away. The chain uses TRBV4-1 and TRBJ2-7; D perhaps matches TRBD1 (7 bases). The V end lost 3 bases, the J end lost 1 base, and 13 bases lay between the germline ends. This CDR3 has 15 amino acids. CDR1 and CDR2 from the germline V gene are MGHRA and YSYEKL. CDR3 residues: CASSHAGTASYEQYF. The CDR3 DNA follows: TGCGCCAGCAGCCACGCGGGGACAGCGTCCTACGAGCAGTACTTC.

With regard to this clonotype: Since a much larger clone is just one base distant, this may be a read error. The chain carries TRBV7-2 and TRBJ2-5, with unresolved D. The CDR3 spans 13 residues. Germline V CDR1 and CDR2: SGHTA, FQGNSA. CDR3 in DNA: TGTGCCAGCAGCTTAGCTAGGTCGGAGAACCAGTACTTC. This codes for CASSLARSENQYF.

This clonotype has just a few counts. The chain recombines TRBV9 with TRBJ2-7; no clear D gene. Germline-derived CDR1 and CDR2 are SGDLS and YYNGEE. V was clipped by 4 bases and J by 5 bases, with 16 bases between them. The CDR3 loop spans 14 amino acids. This CDR3 reads CASSPGPGPDEQYF. CDR3 nucleotide sequence: TGTGCCAGCAGCCCCGGGCCCGGCCCTGACGAGCAGTACTTC.

The table lists this clonotype with many counts. The chain is built from TRBV7-3 and TRBJ2-3, with D maybe TRBD2 (5 bases). The V end was cut by 3 bases, the J end by 0 bases, with 10 bases between. Germline CDR1 SGHTA, CDR2 FQGTGA. The CDR3 runs 15 residues. The CDR3 spells CASSFYGESTDTQYF. The DNA of the CDR3 is TGTGCCAGCAGCTTTTATGGGGAGAGCACAGATACGCAGTATTTT.

The table lists this clonotype with a few counts. J is TRBJ2-3 and V is TRBV2; D may match TRBD1 or TRBD2 (6 bases each). Trimming stripped 4 bases from V and 1 base from J, with 12 bases between. Germline CDR1 reads SNHLY; CDR2 reads FYNNEI. CDR3 length: 15 amino acids. CDR3 residues: CASSAAEGGTDTQYF. CDR3 DNA: TGTGCCAGCAGTGCAGCGGAGGGGGGCACAGATACGCAGTATTTT.

This clonotype has at least ten counts. This rearrangement joins TRBV5-6 to TRBJ1-1; D not certain. The germline CDR1 and CDR2 sequences are SGHDT and YYEEEE. The CDR3 is 11 residues long. V was pared by 3 bases and J by 5 bases, with 5 bases between. CDR3 bases: TGTGCCAGCAGCTACTCGACTGAAGCTTTCTTT. It codes for CASSYSTEAFF.

This clonotype was recorded many times. This chain links TRBV7-3 with TRBJ2-1; 10 nucleotides agree with TRBD2. The CDR3 contains 17 residues. Losses at the gene ends were 1 base for V and 1 base for J; bases not matched to a gene: 4. The germline gives CDR1 SGHTA, CDR2 FQGTGA. As DNA, the CDR3 is TGTGCCAGCAGCTTAATGAGCGGGGGGGATTCCTACAATGAGCAGTTCTTC. Protein: CASSLMSGGDSYNEQFF. Full variable domain (missing parts from reference TRBV7-3 and TRBJ2-1): GAGVSQTPSNKVTEKGKYVELRCDPISGHTALYWYRQSLGQGPEFLIYFQGTGAADDSGLPNDRFFAVRPEGSVSTLKIQRTERGDSAVYLCASSLMSGGDSYNEQFFGPGTRLTVL.

The sample holds many counts of this clonotype. One end of the junction varies from germline; a read error may be responsible. This chain uses TRBV12-3 or TRBV12-4 with TRBJ1-1; D not certain. The CDR3 runs to 12 residues. As DNA, the CDR3 is TGTGCCAGCAGTGTAGCCTGGGTTGAAGCTTTCTTT. Amino acid sequence: CASSVAWVEAFF.

This clonotype turned up a few times. The chain has TRBV30 and TRBJ2-1, with a possible D match to TRBD2 (5 bases). Germline V gives CDR1 GTSNPN, CDR2 SVGIG (reference sequence). With 7 bases removed from V and 0 bases from J, the gap between germline ends came to 10 bases. This CDR3 is built from 13 residues. CDR3 sequence (DNA): TGTGCCTCCCAAGGGAGCTCCTACAATGAGCAGTTCTTC. Translation: CASQGSSYNEQFF.

In regard to this clonotype: This may stem from a read error, because a much larger clone lies one nucleotide away. The rearrangement links TRBV7-6 to TRBJ2-2; the D gene could be TRBD1 or TRBD2 (5 bases each). Germline V lookup: CDR1 SGHVS, CDR2 FNYEAQ. The CDR3 is 14 residues long. This chain's CDR3 is CASSPGHNTGELLF. The CDR3 DNA sequence: TGTGCCAGCAGCCCCGGACATAACACCGGGGAGCTGCTTTTT.

The chain carries TRBV7-8 and TRBJ2-7; the match to TRBD1 covers 9 bases. The CDR3 spans 12 residues. V gave up 11 bases and J gave up 7 bases; unmatched junction bases: 9. Germline CDR1 is SGHVS and CDR2 is FQNEAQ. The CDR3 here is CAGGQGFKEQYF. CDR3 in DNA: TGTGCCGGTGGACAGGGGTTTAAAGAGCAGTACTTC.

This clonotype was seen many times. J is TRBJ1-2 and V is TRBV6-1; D is possibly TRBD1 (5 bases). This CDR3 has 17 residues. CDR1 and CDR2 (germline): MNHNS, SASEGT. Trimming cost V 5 bases and J 0 bases, with 19 bases left between them. CDR3 DNA sequence: TGTGCCAGCAGTCGGATCTACCCTGAGGGGACTAACTATGGCTACACCTTC. This encodes CASSRIYPEGTNYGYTF.

V usage is TRBV10-3 and J usage is TRBJ1-4, with 9 bases aligning to TRBD1. V trimming: 2 bases; J trimming: 3 bases; junction bases outside the gene matches: 7. CDR1 is ENHRY and CDR2 is SYGVKD in the germline V gene. CDR3 length equals 17 residues. CDR3 coding DNA: TGTGCCATCAGTGAGATAGGGACAGGGATACCTAATGAAAAACTGTTTTTT. Protein product: CAISEIGTGIPNEKLFF.

This clonotype has more than one count but fewer than ten. The chain couples TRBV24-1 to TRBJ2-3; 15 bases are shared with TRBD2. The CDR3 is 20 amino acids. The V gene's germline CDR1 is KGHDR and CDR2 SFDVKD. Trimming removed 2 bases from V and 0 bases from J; junction bases left unmatched: 8. DNA for the CDR3: TGTGCCACCAGTGATTCCGGGACTAGCGGGGGGTATCCTAGCACAGATACGCAGTATTTT. This sequence encodes CATSDSGTSGGYPSTDTQYF.

This clonotype was counted many times. The gene calls are TRBV27 and TRBJ1-2; D call uncertain. Trimming pared 3 bases from V and 8 bases from J, leaving 13 bases between. Germline V CDR1 and CDR2: MNHEY, SMNVEV (reference sequence). The CDR3 contains 13 residues. The CDR3 DNA follows: TGTGCCAGCAGTTTTGGTCAGTTTGGCGGCTACACCTTC. Its protein product is CASSFGQFGGYTF.

This clonotype was seen ten or more times. One junction end disagrees with the germline gene, perhaps due to a read error. This rearrangement joins TRBV7-7 to TRBJ2-2; TRBD2 aligns across 11 bases. The germline gives CDR1 SSHAT, CDR2 FNYEAQ (reference sequence). This CDR3 is 15 amino acids long. CDR3 loop: CASSGGLAASGELFF. The CDR3 DNA sequence: TGTGCTAGCAGCGGGGGACTAGCGGCTTCCGGGGAGCTGTTTTTT.

This clonotype occurred many times. This chain links TRBV12-3 or TRBV12-4 with TRBJ1-4; unclear D gene. V was shortened by 5 bases and J by 6 bases, with 13 bases between the two germline ends. The CDR3 extends over 14 amino acids. CDR3 loop: CASSGRRADEKLFF. The CDR3 region has the DNA TGTGCCAGCAGTGGACGAAGGGCGGATGAAAAACTGTTTTTT.